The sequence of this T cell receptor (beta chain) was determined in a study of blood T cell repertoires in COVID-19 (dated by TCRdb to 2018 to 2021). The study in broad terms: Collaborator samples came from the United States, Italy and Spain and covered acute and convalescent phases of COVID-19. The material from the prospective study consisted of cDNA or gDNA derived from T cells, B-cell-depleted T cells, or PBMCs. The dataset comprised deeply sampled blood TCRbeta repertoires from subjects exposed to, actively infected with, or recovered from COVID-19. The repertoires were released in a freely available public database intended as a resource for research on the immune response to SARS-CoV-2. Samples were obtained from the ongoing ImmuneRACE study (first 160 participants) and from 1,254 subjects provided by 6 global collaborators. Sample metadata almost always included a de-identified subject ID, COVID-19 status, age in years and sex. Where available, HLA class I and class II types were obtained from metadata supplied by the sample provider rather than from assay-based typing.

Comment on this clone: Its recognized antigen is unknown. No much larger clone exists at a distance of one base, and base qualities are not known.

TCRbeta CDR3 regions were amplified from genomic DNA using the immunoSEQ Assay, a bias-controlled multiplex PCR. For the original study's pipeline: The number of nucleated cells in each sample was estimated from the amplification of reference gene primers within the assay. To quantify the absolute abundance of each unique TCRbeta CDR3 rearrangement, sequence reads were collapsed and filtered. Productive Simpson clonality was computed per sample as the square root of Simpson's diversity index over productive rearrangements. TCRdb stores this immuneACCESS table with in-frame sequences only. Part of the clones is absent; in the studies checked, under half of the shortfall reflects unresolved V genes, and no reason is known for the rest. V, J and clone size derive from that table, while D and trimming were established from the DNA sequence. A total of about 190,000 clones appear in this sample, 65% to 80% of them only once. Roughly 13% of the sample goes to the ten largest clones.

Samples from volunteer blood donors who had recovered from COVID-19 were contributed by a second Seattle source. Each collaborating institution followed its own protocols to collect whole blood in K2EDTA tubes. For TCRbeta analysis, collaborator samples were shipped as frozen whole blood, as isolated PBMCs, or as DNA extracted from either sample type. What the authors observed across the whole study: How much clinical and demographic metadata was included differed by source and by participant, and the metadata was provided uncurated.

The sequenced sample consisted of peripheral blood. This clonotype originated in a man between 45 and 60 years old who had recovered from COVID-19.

The nucleotide sequence reads TGTGCCAGCAGCAGACTCGGTTCGAACACTGAAGCTTTCTTT. It is translated as CASSRLGSNTEAFF. This chain joins TRBV5-8 to TRBJ1-1; the D gene remains uncertain. The junction shows trimming of 4 bases on V and 1 base on J, plus 11 bases between the germline ends. The CDR3 covers 14 residues, taking in both the cysteine and the phenylalanine. Only CDR3 DNA is held: 42 bases, read in frame from base 1. CDR1 SGHTS and CDR2 YDEGEE are derived from the germline V gene.